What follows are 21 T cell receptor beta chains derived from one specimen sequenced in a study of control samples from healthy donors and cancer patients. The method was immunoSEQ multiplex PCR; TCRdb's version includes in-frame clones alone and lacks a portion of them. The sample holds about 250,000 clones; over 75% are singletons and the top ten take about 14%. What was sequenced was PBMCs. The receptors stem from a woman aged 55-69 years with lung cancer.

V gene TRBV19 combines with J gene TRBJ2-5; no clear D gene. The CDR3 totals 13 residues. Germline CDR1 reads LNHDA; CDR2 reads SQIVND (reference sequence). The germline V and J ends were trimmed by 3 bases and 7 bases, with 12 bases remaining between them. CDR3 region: CASSIPGWGTQYF. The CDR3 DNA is TGTGCCAGTAGTATCCCAGGATGGGGGACCCAGTACTTC.

CDR3: CASSGGRAPEAFF. CDR3 nucleotides: TGTGCCAGCAGCGGGGGCCGGGCCCCTGAAGCTTTCTTT. The chain employs TRBV5-4 and TRBJ1-1; maybe TRBD1 (6 bases). Germline values: CDR1 SGHNT, CDR2 YYREEE (reference sequence). The CDR3 is made up of 13 amino acids. The V end was cut by 4 bases, the J end by 6 bases, with 13 bases between.

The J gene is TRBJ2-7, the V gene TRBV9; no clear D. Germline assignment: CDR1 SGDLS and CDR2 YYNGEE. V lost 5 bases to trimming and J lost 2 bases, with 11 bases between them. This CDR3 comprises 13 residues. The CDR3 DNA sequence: TGTGCCAGCAGTCCGGAGCCAGCCTACGAGCAGTACTTC. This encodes CASSPEPAYEQYF.

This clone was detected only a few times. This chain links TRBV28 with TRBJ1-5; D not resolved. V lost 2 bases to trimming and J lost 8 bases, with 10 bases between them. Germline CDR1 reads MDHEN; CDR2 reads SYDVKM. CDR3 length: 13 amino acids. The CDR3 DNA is TGTGCCAGCAGTTTAACCGGAGTTAAGCCCCAGCATTTT. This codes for CASSLTGVKPQHF.

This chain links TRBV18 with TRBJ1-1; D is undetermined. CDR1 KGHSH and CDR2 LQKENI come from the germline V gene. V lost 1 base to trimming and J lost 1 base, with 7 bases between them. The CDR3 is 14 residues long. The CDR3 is CASSPRQENTEAFF. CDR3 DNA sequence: TGTGCCAGCTCACCACGCCAAGAGAACACTGAAGCTTTCTTT.

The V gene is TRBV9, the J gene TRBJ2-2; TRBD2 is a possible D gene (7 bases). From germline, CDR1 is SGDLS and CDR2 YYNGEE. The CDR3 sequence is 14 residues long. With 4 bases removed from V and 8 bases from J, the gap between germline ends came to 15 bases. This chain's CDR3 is CASSPRGGGGELFF. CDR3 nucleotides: TGTGCCAGCAGCCCGCGAGGGGGGGGTGGGGAGCTGTTTTTT.

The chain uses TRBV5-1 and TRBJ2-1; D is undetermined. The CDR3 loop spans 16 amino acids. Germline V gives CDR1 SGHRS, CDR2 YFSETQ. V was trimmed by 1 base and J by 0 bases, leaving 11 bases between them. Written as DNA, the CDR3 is TGCGCCAGCAGCTTGATGGCGTCGAGCTCCTACAATGAGCAGTTCTTC. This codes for CASSLMASSSYNEQFF.

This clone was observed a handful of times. CDR3 coding DNA: TGTGCCAGCAGTTTCAATACAGGGATCACTGAAGCTTTCTTT. It specifies CASSFNTGITEAFF. The chain recombines TRBV27 with TRBJ1-1, with D possibly TRBD1 on 6 matching bases. With 3 bases removed from V and 4 bases from J, the gap between germline ends came to 12 bases. CDR1 MNHEY and CDR2 SMNVEV come from the germline V gene (reference sequence). This CDR3 is built from 14 residues.

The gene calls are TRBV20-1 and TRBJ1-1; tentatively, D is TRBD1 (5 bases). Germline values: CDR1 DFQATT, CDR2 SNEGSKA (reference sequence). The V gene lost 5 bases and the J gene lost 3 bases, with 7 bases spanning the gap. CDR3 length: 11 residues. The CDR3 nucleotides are TGCAGTGCTCAACAGGACACTGAAGCTTTCTTT. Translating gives CSAQQDTEAFF.

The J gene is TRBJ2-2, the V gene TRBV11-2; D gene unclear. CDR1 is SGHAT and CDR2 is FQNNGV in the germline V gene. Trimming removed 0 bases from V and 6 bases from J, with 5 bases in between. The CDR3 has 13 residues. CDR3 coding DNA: TGTGCCAGCAGCTTAGAGGCGGCCGGGGAGCTGTTTTTT. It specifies CASSLEAAGELFF.

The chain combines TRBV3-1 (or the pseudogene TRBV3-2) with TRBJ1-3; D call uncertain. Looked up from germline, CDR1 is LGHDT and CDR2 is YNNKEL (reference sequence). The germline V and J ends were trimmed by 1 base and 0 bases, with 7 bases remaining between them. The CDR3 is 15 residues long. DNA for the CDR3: TGTGCCAGCAGCCAAGGGCTCCACTCTGGAAACACCATATATTTT. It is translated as CASSQGLHSGNTIYF.

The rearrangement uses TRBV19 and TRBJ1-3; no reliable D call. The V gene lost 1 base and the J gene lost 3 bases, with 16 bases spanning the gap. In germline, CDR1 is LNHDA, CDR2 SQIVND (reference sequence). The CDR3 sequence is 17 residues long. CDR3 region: CASSIAGGNSIGNTIYF. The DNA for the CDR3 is TGTGCCAGTAGTATAGCTGGCGGGAACTCCATTGGAAACACCATATATTTT.

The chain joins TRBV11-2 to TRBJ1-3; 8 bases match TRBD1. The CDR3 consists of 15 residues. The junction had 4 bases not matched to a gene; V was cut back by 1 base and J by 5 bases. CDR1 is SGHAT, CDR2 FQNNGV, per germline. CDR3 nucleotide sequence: TGTGCCAGCAGCTTAGCCTCAGGGGGCCGAAACACCATATATTTT. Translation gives CASSLASGGRNTIYF.

This chain's CDR3 is CASSLTGGGNTEAFF. The CDR3 coding sequence is TGTGCCAGCAGCCTGACAGGGGGCGGGAACACTGAAGCTTTCTTT. The chain is built from TRBV6-5 and TRBJ1-1; 10 bases fit TRBD1. The length of the CDR3 is 15 residues. Germline V gives CDR1 MNHEY, CDR2 SVGAGI. V shed 6 bases, J shed 1 base, and the junction held 5 bases outside the gene matches.

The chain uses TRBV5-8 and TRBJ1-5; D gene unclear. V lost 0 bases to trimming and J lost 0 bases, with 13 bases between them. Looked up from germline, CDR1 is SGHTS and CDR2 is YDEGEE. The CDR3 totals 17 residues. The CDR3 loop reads CASSLGTSPYSNQPQHF. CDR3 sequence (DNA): TGTGCCAGCAGCTTGGGCACCAGCCCCTATAGCAATCAGCCCCAGCATTTT.

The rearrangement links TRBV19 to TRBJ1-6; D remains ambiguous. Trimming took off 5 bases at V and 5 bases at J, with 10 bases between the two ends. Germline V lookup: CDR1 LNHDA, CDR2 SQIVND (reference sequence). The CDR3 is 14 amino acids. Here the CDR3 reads CASSDLPDNSPLHF. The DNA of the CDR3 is TGTGCCAGTAGTGATCTACCAGATAATTCACCCCTCCACTTT.

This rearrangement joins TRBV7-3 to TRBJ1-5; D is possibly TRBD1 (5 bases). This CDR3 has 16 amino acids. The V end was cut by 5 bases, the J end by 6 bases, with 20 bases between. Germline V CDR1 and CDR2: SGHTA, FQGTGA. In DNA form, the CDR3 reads TGTGCCAGCAGCAAAAGAGGCACTCAGGGAGGTCAGCCCCAGCATTTT. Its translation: CASSKRGTQGGQPQHF.

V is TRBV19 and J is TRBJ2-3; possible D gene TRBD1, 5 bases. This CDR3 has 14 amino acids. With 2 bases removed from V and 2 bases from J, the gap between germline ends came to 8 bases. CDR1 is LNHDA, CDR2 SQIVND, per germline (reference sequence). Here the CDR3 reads CASSIMTDTDTQYF. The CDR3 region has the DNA TGTGCCAGTAGTATAATGACAGACACAGATACGCAGTATTTT.

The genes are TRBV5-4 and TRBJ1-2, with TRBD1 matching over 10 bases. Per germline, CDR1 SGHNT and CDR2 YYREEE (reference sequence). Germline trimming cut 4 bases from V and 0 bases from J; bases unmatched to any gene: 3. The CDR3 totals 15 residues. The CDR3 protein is CASSAGTGANYGYTF. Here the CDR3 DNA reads TGTGCCAGCAGCGCGGGGACAGGGGCTAACTATGGCTACACCTTC. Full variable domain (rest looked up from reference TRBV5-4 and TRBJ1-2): ETGVTQSPTHLIKTRGQQVTLRCSSQSGHNTVSWYQQALGQGPQFIFQYYREEENGRGNFPPRFSGLQFPNYSSELNVNALELDDSALYLCASSAGTGANYGYTFGSGTRLTVV.

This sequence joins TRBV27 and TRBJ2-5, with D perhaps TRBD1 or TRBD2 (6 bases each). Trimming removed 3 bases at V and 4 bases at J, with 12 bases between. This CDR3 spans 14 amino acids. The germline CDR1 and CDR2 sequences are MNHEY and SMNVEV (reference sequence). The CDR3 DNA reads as TGTGCCAGCAGTTTTGGGGGGCTAGGAGAGACCCAGTACTTC. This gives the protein CASSFGGLGETQYF.

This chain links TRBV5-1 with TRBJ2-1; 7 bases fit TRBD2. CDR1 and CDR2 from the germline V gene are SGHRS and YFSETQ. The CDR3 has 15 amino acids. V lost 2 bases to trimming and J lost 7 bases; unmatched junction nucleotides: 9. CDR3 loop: CASSFAGAASNEQFF. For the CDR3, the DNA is TGCGCCAGCAGCTTTGCGGGAGCGGCATCTAATGAGCAGTTCTTC.